Following are 23 T cell receptor beta chains from one sample sequenced in a study of cytomegalovirus exposure and HLA in healthy donors. PCR used 60 Vbeta primers and 13 Jbeta primers. Profiled with immunoSEQ multiplex PCR; TCRdb holds only in-frame clones, not every one. The table records 95,000 to 100,000 clones, roughly 85% of them present only once. The sample consisted of PBMCs. The receptors stem from a young man in good health and CMV-seronegative.

The CDR3 loop reads CASSFQRISGKNEQFF. CDR3 bases: TGTGCCAGCAGCTTTCAACGTATTAGCGGCAAAAATGAGCAGTTCTTC. The rearrangement uses TRBV7-9 and TRBJ2-1, with D perhaps TRBD2 (6 bases). V lost 3 bases and J 7 bases, leaving 19 bases between the germline ends. CDR3 size: 16 residues. Germline V gives CDR1 SEHNR, CDR2 FQNEAQ (reference sequence). Based on the CDR3 plus reference TRBV7-9 and TRBJ2-1, the full variable domain is DTGVSQNPRHKITKRGQNVTFRCDPISEHNRLYWYRQTLGQGPEFLTYFQNEAQLEKSRLLSDRFSAERPKGSFSTLEIQRTEQGDSAMYLCASSFQRISGKNEQFFGPGTRLTVL.

In its sample, this clone was seen a few times. The V gene is TRBV20-1, the J gene TRBJ2-1; no firm D call. The length of the CDR3 is 10 residues. The ends were cut back, 5 bases at V and 5 bases at J, with 4 bases in the middle. Germline CDR1 DFQATT, CDR2 SNEGSKA (reference sequence). The CDR3 DNA follows: TGCAGTGCTTGGCACAATGAGCAGTTCTTC. Its protein is CSAWHNEQFF.

The chain carries TRBV9 and TRBJ2-2; TRBD1 matches 9 bases. V lost 3 bases and J lost 3; bases outside the gene matches: 15. The CDR3 contains 19 residues. Germline CDR1 and CDR2: SGDLS and YYNGEE. This CDR3 reads CASSATPGTGTFDTGELFF. The CDR3 nucleotides are TGTGCCAGCAGCGCGACTCCCGGGACAGGGACGTTTGACACCGGGGAGCTGTTTTTT.

The V gene is TRBV4-1, the J gene TRBJ1-4, with 10 bases aligning to TRBD1. The CDR3 contains 15 residues. Germline V lookup: CDR1 MGHRA, CDR2 YSYEKL. With V trimmed by 5 bases and J by 11 bases, 11 bases remained unmatched. Written as DNA, the CDR3 is TGCGCCAGCAGCGCCCGGGACAGGGGTGTGCCGAAACTGTTTTTT. Protein: CASSARDRGVPKLFF.

CDR3 sequence (DNA): TGTGCCAGCAGCTTATTGAGGGAGTCTGAAAACACAGATACGCAGTATTTT. It translates to CASSLLRESENTDTQYF. The rearrangement links TRBV7-3 to TRBJ2-3, with TRBD2 as a possible D gene (5 bases). The CDR3 covers 17 residues. CDR1 SGHTA and CDR2 FQGTGA come from the germline V gene. V was clipped by 2 bases and J by 2 bases, with 17 bases between them.

The rearrangement uses TRBV13 and TRBJ2-1; TRBD2 matches 7 bases. CDR3 length equals 16 residues. In germline, CDR1 is PRHDT, CDR2 FYEKMQ (reference sequence). V dropped 2 bases and J dropped 4; count of bases not matched to a gene: 8. CDR3 coding DNA: TGTGCCAGCAGCTTACGGGGCGGGGGAAGGTACAATGAGCAGTTCTTC. Its translation: CASSLRGGGRYNEQFF.

This chain uses TRBV7-9 with TRBJ2-5; D call uncertain. Germline V gene lookup returns CDR1 SEHNR and CDR2 FQNEAQ (reference sequence). Trimming took off 5 bases at V and 14 bases at J, with 15 bases between the two ends. CDR3 length equals 11 residues. The CDR3 coding sequence is TGTGCCAGCAGCCGAGCCCTAGACCGTTACTTC. Translation gives CASSRALDRYF.

The chain combines TRBV4-2 with TRBJ2-3; D is unclear. The germline V gene has CDR1 LGHNA and CDR2 YNFKEQ. Trimming shortened V by 4 bases and J by 3 bases, and 8 bases separated the two germline ends. The CDR3 is 13 amino acids. The CDR3 loop is CASSPSRTDTQYF. For the CDR3, the DNA is TGTGCCAGCAGCCCCTCCCGGACAGATACGCAGTATTTT.

This chain uses TRBV4-1 with TRBJ2-5; TRBD2 might be the D (6 bases). CDR1 MGHRA and CDR2 YSYEKL come from the germline V gene. Trimming removed 1 base at V and 7 bases at J, with 16 bases between. This CDR3 contains 15 residues. The CDR3 sequence: CASSQVWGVGGTQYF. For the CDR3, the DNA is TGCGCCAGCAGCCAAGTTTGGGGGGTTGGCGGGACCCAGTACTTC.

The chain is built from TRBV9 and TRBJ2-7, with 11 positions matching TRBD1. V lost 3 bases to trimming and J lost 5 bases; unmatched junction nucleotides: 13. Germline V gene sequence: CDR1 SGDLS, CDR2 YYNGEE. The CDR3 extends over 17 amino acids. CDR3 sequence (DNA): TGTGCCAGCAGCGCCTCCGGGTTAAGGACAGGGGGCAACGAGCAGTACTTC. Protein: CASSASGLRTGGNEQYF. The complete variable domain, with remaining parts taken from reference TRBV9 and TRBJ2-7, reads DSGVTQTPKHLITATGQRVTLRCSPRSGDLSVYWYQQSLDQGLQFLIQYYNGEERAKGNILERFSAQQFPDLHSELNLSSLELGDSALYFCASSASGLRTGGNEQYFGPGTRLTVT.

The genes are TRBV30 and TRBJ1-4, with a weak D call TRBD1 (5 bases). The germline V gene encodes CDR1 GTSNPN and CDR2 SVGIG (reference sequence). V dropped 2 bases and J dropped 0 bases, with 13 bases sitting between them. CDR3 length equals 16 residues. CDR3 residues: CAWSPPPTATNEKLFF. CDR3 DNA: TGTGCCTGGAGTCCCCCCCCGACAGCAACTAATGAAAAACTGTTTTTT.

In this sample, this clone turned up once. V usage is TRBV5-4 and J usage is TRBJ2-7, with D tentatively TRBD1 (5 bases). CDR1 and CDR2 (germline): SGHNT, YYREEE (reference sequence). V was trimmed by 3 bases and J by 3 bases, leaving 7 bases between them. This CDR3 is 12 amino acids long. CDR3 residues: CASSSDNYEQYF. The DNA for the CDR3 is TGTGCCAGCAGCTCGGACAACTACGAGCAGTACTTC.

The chain carries TRBV7-2 and TRBJ1-1; the match to TRBD1 covers 7 bases. This CDR3 region has 15 residues. Trimming took 1 base from V and 4 from J; bases not matched to a gene: 6. Germline V gives CDR1 SGHTA, CDR2 FQGNSA. CDR3 loop: CASSLVAGGVTEAFF. The CDR3 DNA sequence: TGTGCCAGCAGCTTAGTCGCAGGGGGAGTCACTGAAGCTTTCTTT.

This chain joins TRBV5-6 and TRBJ2-2, with 10 nucleotides matching TRBD1. CDR1 and CDR2 from the germline V gene are SGHDT and YYEEEE. After removal of 4 bases from V and 5 bases from J, the junction contained 8 bases not matched to a gene. This CDR3 is 16 amino acids long. The CDR3 is CASSPGQGGGTGELFF. The CDR3 bases are TGTGCCAGCAGCCCCGGACAGGGGGGCGGTACCGGGGAGCTGTTTTTT.

A few counts support this clone. This rearrangement joins TRBV9 to TRBJ2-7; D is perhaps TRBD1 (5 bases). V was pared by 9 bases and J by 2 bases, with 21 bases between. Per germline, CDR1 SGDLS and CDR2 YYNGEE. The length of the CDR3 is 15 residues. This CDR3 is CATSPDTDTTYEQYF. CDR3 bases: TGTGCCACATCACCGGACACAGACACCACCTACGAGCAGTACTTC. Variable domain in full (rest from reference TRBV9 and TRBJ2-7): DSGVTQTPKHLITATGQRVTLRCSPRSGDLSVYWYQQSLDQGLQFLIQYYNGEERAKGNILERFSAQQFPDLHSELNLSSLELGDSALYFCATSPDTDTTYEQYFGPGTRLTVT.

The CDR3 loop reads CASSQDIDTEAFF. The CDR3 coding sequence is TGTGCCAGCAGTCAGGACATTGACACTGAAGCTTTCTTT. This chain links TRBV2 with TRBJ1-1, with a tentative D call TRBD1 (5 bases). The CDR3 totals 13 residues. CDR1 SNHLY and CDR2 FYNNEI come from the germline V gene. V gave up 5 bases and J gave up 3 bases, with 10 bases separating them.

The rearrangement joins TRBV29-1 to TRBJ2-1, with D perhaps TRBD1 (6 bases). Looked up from germline, CDR1 is SQVTM and CDR2 is ANQGSEA. This CDR3 contains 15 residues. V lost 7 bases to trimming and J lost 4 bases, with 20 bases between them. Here the CDR3 reads CSAPTDSVEYNEQFF. The CDR3 DNA follows: TGCAGCGCCCCGACGGACAGTGTCGAGTACAATGAGCAGTTCTTC.

The CDR3 here is CATSRPGQGNEQYF. The DNA of the CDR3 is TGTGCCACCAGCAGGCCGGGACAGGGAAACGAGCAGTACTTC. This chain joins TRBV15 and TRBJ2-7; 9 nucleotides agree with TRBD1. Germline V gives CDR1 LNHNV, CDR2 YYDKDF (reference sequence). Trimming cost V 3 bases and J 5 bases; bases outside gene matches: 5. This CDR3 contains 14 residues.

The count of this clone is one. The chain links TRBV6-5 to TRBJ2-3; D is unresolved. Germline assignment: CDR1 MNHEY and CDR2 SVGAGI. V lost 6 bases, J lost 0 bases, and 7 bases lay in between. This CDR3 spans 13 amino acids. CDR3 in DNA: TGTGCCAGCAGGACCAGGAGCACAGATACGCAGTATTTT. Translation gives CASRTRSTDTQYF.

The V call is TRBV28, the J call TRBJ2-7; TRBD1 matches at 12 bases. V was clipped by 6 bases and J by 2 bases; unmatched bases: 11. CDR1 is MDHEN and CDR2 is SYDVKM in the germline V gene. This CDR3 has 17 amino acids. The CDR3 DNA reads TGTGCCAGCAGACCGGGACAGGGGGCGGCGCTGACCTACGAGCAGTACTTC. Its protein is CASRPGQGAALTYEQYF.

This chain joins TRBV15 and TRBJ2-1; D not certain. CDR3 length: 16 amino acids. CDR1 is LNHNV and CDR2 is YYDKDF in the germline V gene (reference sequence). Trimming shortened V by 0 bases and J by 2 bases, and 11 bases separated the two germline ends. The CDR3 coding sequence is TGTGCCACCAGCAGAGATTATCAACAGACCTACAATGAGCAGTTCTTC. As protein: CATSRDYQQTYNEQFF.

The chain employs TRBV7-2 and TRBJ1-2, with D possibly TRBD1 on 6 matching bases. The germline V and J ends were trimmed by 5 bases and 6 bases, with 16 bases remaining between them. This CDR3 is 14 amino acids long. Per germline, CDR1 SGHTA and CDR2 FQGNSA. CDR3 sequence: CASSVGTHANGYTF. CDR3 in DNA: TGTGCCAGCAGCGTCGGGACACACGCAAATGGCTACACCTTC.

The CDR3 is CASSLLQGDGYTF. In nucleotides, the CDR3 is TGTGCCAGCAGCTTGTTACAGGGCGATGGCTACACCTTC. This chain links TRBV5-8 with TRBJ1-2, with D maybe TRBD1 (6 bases). V was shortened by 1 base and J by 6 bases, with 10 bases between the two germline ends. The germline gives CDR1 SGHTS, CDR2 YDEGEE. This CDR3 spans 13 amino acids. The complete variable domain, with remaining parts taken from reference TRBV5-8 and TRBJ1-2, reads EAGVTQSPTHLIKTRGQQATLRCSPISGHTSVYWYQQALGLGLQFLLWYDEGEERNRGNFPPRFSGRQFPNYSSELNVNALELEDSALYLCASSLLQGDGYTFGSGTRLTVV.